Shown below are 5 T cell receptor beta chains from a single sample sequenced in a study of Ad26.COV2.S vaccination and SARS-CoV-2 variants listed by TCRdb under 2021. The treatment or condition label for this specimen denotes: roughly 19 received Ad26.COV2.S at low or high dose, single or two shots; 5 received placebo; per-sample allocation not given. Repertoires of vaccine and placebo recipients were sequenced from samples taken on day 63 after the first injection. Library generation was performed with the immunoSEQ multiplex PCR assay. TCRdb limited this immuneACCESS table to in-frame rearrangements with V and J called. A share of clones is missing; checked studies link under half to unresolved V genes, and the rest is unexplained. For this sample there are 440,000 or so clones; 92% appear just once. Jointly, the top ten make up around 1.7% of the sample. Here the sequenced sample was peripheral blood, taken in a trial of Ad26.COV2.S vaccine versus placebo. These receptors all stem from a person between 18 and 59 years old who received the Ad26.COV2.S COVID-19 vaccine or a placebo.

This sequence joins TRBV15 and TRBJ1-3; a possible D gene is TRBD1 (5 bases). Trimming stripped 0 bases from V and 4 bases from J, with 16 bases between. The length of the CDR3 is 17 residues. Germline CDR1 is LNHNV and CDR2 is YYDKDF (reference sequence). The CDR3 bases are TGTGCCACCAGCAGAGATTGGGCAGGGTCGTTAGGAAACACCATATATTTT. Protein: CATSRDWAGSLGNTIYF.

The chain carries TRBV25-1 and TRBJ2-5, with a weak D call TRBD1 (5 bases). With 1 base removed from V and 5 bases from J, the gap between germline ends came to 14 bases. The CDR3 consists of 15 residues. The germline gives CDR1 MGHDK, CDR2 SYGVNS. CDR3 DNA: TGTGCCAGCAGTGAATCCCGCAGGGTAGGGGAGACCCAGTACTTC. This gives the protein CASSESRRVGETQYF.

This chain joins TRBV5-1 and TRBJ2-1, with a weak D call TRBD1 (5 bases). Germline CDR1 reads SGHRS; CDR2 reads YFSETQ. V was cut by 0 bases and J by 3 bases, with 7 bases left in between. The CDR3 has 14 residues. The CDR3 DNA follows: TGCGCCAGCAGCTTGGAGGGGATCTACAATGAGCAGTTCTTC. Translated, it gives CASSLEGIYNEQFF. Variable domain in full (rest from reference TRBV5-1 and TRBJ2-1): KAGVTQTPRYLIKTRGQQVTLSCSPISGHRSVSWYQQTPGQGLQFLFEYFSETQRNKGNFPGRFSGRQFSNSRSEMNVSTLELGDSALYLCASSLEGIYNEQFFGPGTRLTVL.

V gene TRBV13 combines with J gene TRBJ2-1; D is tentatively TRBD1 or TRBD2 (6 bases each). Germline V gene data show CDR1 as PRHDT and CDR2 as FYEKMQ (reference sequence). V was trimmed by 5 bases and J by 5 bases, leaving 16 bases between them. The CDR3 is 15 residues long. The CDR3 bases are TGTGCCAGCAGCGCATTCGGGGGCGCCCACAATGAGCAGTTCTTC. The encoded protein is CASSAFGGAHNEQFF.

This clone came up a few times. The genes are TRBV18 and TRBJ2-7, with D tentatively TRBD1 or TRBD2 (5 bases each). V lost 2 bases to trimming and J lost 0 bases, with 11 bases between them. The CDR3 spans 15 residues. Germline V gene data show CDR1 as KGHSH and CDR2 as LQKENI. CDR3 DNA: TGTGCCAGCTCACCATACCCAGGGAGCTCCTACGAGCAGTACTTC. Residues: CASSPYPGSSYEQYF.